A single sample is the source of the 22 T cell receptor beta chains below, sequenced in a study of blood T cells in healthy people across ages. A second roughly 7 to 11 cycle PCR used barcoded and J-beta primers. TCRdb fed the 5' RACE reads into MiXCR, producing one record per CDR3 protein. The sample gives over a million distinct CDR3 sequences, under 30% of which show up once; around 0.7% is in the top ten. The data were also submitted as part of a second study, on T cells of mothers and their children.

The material sequenced was blood. These receptors came from a girl aged 2-15 years in good health.

In its sample, this clonotype was seen a few times. V usage is TRBV6-5 and J usage is TRBJ1-5, with 7 bases lining up with TRBD1. CDR1 and CDR2 (germline): MNHEY, SVGAGI. This CDR3 spans 17 amino acids. J lost 3 bases, V lost 2 bases, and 10 bases had no gene match. CDR3: CASSYTQNRGYNQPQHF. The CDR3 DNA reads as TGTGCCAGCAGTTACACCCAGAACAGGGGATACAATCAGCCCCAGCATTTT.

This clonotype was counted a few times. This chain connects TRBV7-9 to TRBJ1-4; D is possibly TRBD1 (5 bases). Germline V gives CDR1 SEHNR, CDR2 FQNEAQ (reference sequence). The germline V and J ends were trimmed by 4 bases and 8 bases, with 20 bases remaining between them. CDR3 length: 16 residues. As DNA, the CDR3 is TGTGCCAGCAGCTCGGAGCTCCAGGGAACTCGCGAAAAACTGTTTTTT. Protein product: CASSSELQGTREKLFF.

The CDR3 DNA is TGTGCCAGCAGTTTTAGCGGGAGGCAAGATACGCAGTATTTT. It is translated as CASSFSGRQDTQYF. This chain connects TRBV12-3 or TRBV12-4 to TRBJ2-3; 10 bases map to TRBD2. J was trimmed by 5 bases and V by 3 bases; bases with no gene match: 2. The CDR3 is 14 residues long.

This clonotype was counted at least ten times. The CDR3 region has the DNA TGTGCCAGCAGTGGTGAAGGGTTATACACCATATATTTT. It translates to CASSGEGLYTIYF. The chain links TRBV2 to TRBJ1-3; unclear D gene. This CDR3 spans 13 amino acids. Germline CDR1 and CDR2: SNHLY and FYNNEI. V was cut by 4 bases and J by 8 bases, with 12 bases left in between.

This clonotype was found a few times. The chain uses TRBV27 and TRBJ2-5, with 7 positions matching TRBD1. Germline CDR1 is MNHEY and CDR2 is SMNVEV (reference sequence). This CDR3 comprises 15 residues. The ends lost 3 bases at V and 3 bases at J; junction bases unmatched: 7. Here the CDR3 DNA reads TGTGCCAGCAGTTTTCAGGGACAGAGTAAAGAGACCCAGTACTTC. Translation: CASSFQGQSKETQYF.

The rearrangement joins TRBV6-5 to TRBJ2-7; D not certain. The CDR3 is 13 residues long. Germline V gene lookup returns CDR1 MNHEY and CDR2 SVGAGI. V lost 6 bases and J 5 bases, leaving 14 bases between the germline ends. The CDR3 DNA reads as TGTGCCAGCAGAAGGATCCTGAGAGACGAGCAGTACTTC. It specifies CASRRILRDEQYF.

This rearrangement joins TRBV27 to TRBJ2-7, with D possibly matching TRBD2 (5 bases). Trimming removed 8 bases from V and 4 bases from J, with 15 bases in between. Germline assignment: CDR1 MNHEY and CDR2 SMNVEV (reference sequence). The CDR3 covers 13 residues. The CDR3, as DNA: TGTGCCAGCGCCAGGACTGTAAATTACGAGCAGTACTTC. This translates into CASARTVNYEQYF.

A word on this clonotype: Since a much larger clone is just one base distant, this may be a read error. This chain links TRBV28 with TRBJ2-2; 7 bases match TRBD1. Germline CDR1 is MDHEN and CDR2 is SYDVKM. CDR3 length: 16 residues. CDR3 residues: CASRRLKTGNTEELFF. The CDR3 region has the DNA TGTGCCAGCAGACGCCTGAAGACAGGGAACACCGAGGAGCTGTTTTTT. The full variable domain, rest sourced from reference TRBV28 and TRBJ2-2, is DVKVTQSSRYLVKRTGEKVFLECVQDMDHENMFWYRQDPGLGLRLIYFSYDVKMKEKGDIPEGYSVSREKKERFSLILESASTNQTSMYLCASRRLKTGNTEELFFGEGSRLTVL.

V is TRBV7-9 and J is TRBJ2-3; 9 nucleotides agree with TRBD2. There are 16 residues in the CDR3. CDR1 SEHNR and CDR2 FQNEAQ come from the germline V gene (reference sequence). The V segment lost 5 bases and the J segment 5 bases; nucleotides outside the gene matches: 11. In DNA form, the CDR3 reads TGTGCCAGCAGCGCCCGTAGCGGGAGATTCAAAGATACGCAGTATTTT. Protein product: CASSARSGRFKDTQYF.

V is TRBV7-2 and J is TRBJ2-5, with 11 bases matching TRBD2. Germline CDR1 SGHTA, CDR2 FQGNSA. V trimming: 7 bases; J trimming: 3 bases; junction bases outside the gene matches: 7. This CDR3 contains 15 residues. The CDR3 DNA is TGTGCCAGCACCCAGAGACTAGCGGGAAAAGAGACCCAGTACTTC. Translation gives CASTQRLAGKETQYF.

This clonotype was seen only a few times. The J gene is TRBJ2-5, the V gene TRBV4-1; D is unresolved. Germline V gene lookup returns CDR1 MGHRA and CDR2 YSYEKL. The CDR3 has 15 residues. V lost 1 base and J 5 bases, leaving 14 bases between the germline ends. CDR3 bases: TGCGCCAGCAGCCAAGTCGGGCTCATGGGGGAGACCCAGTACTTC. Protein product: CASSQVGLMGETQYF.

This clonotype appeared a few times. V usage is TRBV7-9 and J usage is TRBJ2-5, with D tentatively TRBD1 (6 bases). CDR3 length: 14 amino acids. Germline CDR1 is SEHNR and CDR2 is FQNEAQ (reference sequence). With 5 bases removed from V and 0 bases from J, the gap between germline ends came to 10 bases. As DNA, the CDR3 is TGTGCCAGCAGCGCCGCAGGGGACCAAGAGACCCAGTACTTC. Protein sequence: CASSAAGDQETQYF.

V and J are TRBV11-2 and TRBJ2-1; TRBD2 matches at 10 bases. Germline-derived CDR1 and CDR2 are SGHAT and FQNNGV. V lost 2 bases, J lost 2 bases, and 3 bases stayed unmatched. The CDR3 runs 16 residues. The CDR3 nucleotides read TGTGCCAGCAGCTTACGAGCGGGAGGGCCCTACAATGAGCAGTTCTTC. Translated: CASSLRAGGPYNEQFF.

This sequence joins TRBV12-3 or TRBV12-4 and TRBJ1-1, with D perhaps matching TRBD1 (5 bases). The CDR3 contains 16 residues. Trimming took off 1 base at V and 1 base at J, with 13 bases between the two ends. The CDR3 coding sequence is TGTGCCAGCAGTTTAGTATTCGCAGGGCAGAACACTGAAGCTTTCTTT. It specifies CASSLVFAGQNTEAFF.

This rearrangement joins TRBV29-1 to TRBJ2-5; D may match TRBD1 or TRBD2 (5 bases each). The V end was cut by 6 bases, the J end by 5 bases, with 19 bases between. Germline assignment: CDR1 SQVTM and CDR2 ANQGSEA. The CDR3 is 14 residues long. The CDR3 loop is CSVARIGARETQYF. DNA for the CDR3: TGCAGCGTCGCGAGGATCGGGGCCAGGGAGACCCAGTACTTC.

The chain joins TRBV7-2 to TRBJ2-7; 8 bases align to TRBD1. Germline lookup yields CDR1 SGHTA and CDR2 FQGNSA. The CDR3 is 14 residues long. V was pared by 10 bases and J by 3 bases, with 11 bases of the junction left unmatched. CDR3 region: CATQAGGSIYEQYF. The CDR3, as DNA: TGTGCCACCCAGGCAGGGGGCTCCATCTACGAGCAGTACTTC.

This clonotype was found a few times. This chain links TRBV29-1 with TRBJ2-1; D might be TRBD1 or TRBD2, each matching 5 bases. The length of the CDR3 is 11 residues. CDR1 is SQVTM, CDR2 ANQGSEA, per germline. The ends were cut back, 7 bases at V and 9 bases at J, with 13 bases in the middle. CDR3 loop: CSAGPGAEQFF. The CDR3 DNA sequence: TGCAGCGCTGGACCCGGGGCTGAGCAGTTCTTC.

The chain is built from TRBV5-1 and TRBJ1-4; TRBD1 might be the D (5 bases). Trimming took 1 base from V and 9 from J, leaving 16 bases between them. The CDR3 consists of 15 residues. Germline V CDR1 and CDR2: SGHRS, YFSETQ. The CDR3 protein is CASSLLDPGTQKLFF. DNA for the CDR3: TGCGCCAGCAGCTTGCTGGATCCTGGGACGCAAAAACTGTTTTTT.

This clonotype was seen only a few times. V usage is TRBV6-6 and J usage is TRBJ1-2, with no clear D. The CDR3 runs to 13 residues. Trimming took 5 bases from V and 2 from J, leaving 9 bases between them. Germline V gene sequence: CDR1 MNHNY, CDR2 SVGAGI (reference sequence). The CDR3 loop reads CASSAGENYGYTF. In DNA, the CDR3 is TGTGCCAGCAGTGCCGGGGAAAACTATGGCTACACCTTC.

This clonotype has only a few counts. The chain links TRBV29-1 to TRBJ1-1, with D unclear. The germline V and J ends were trimmed by 6 bases and 2 bases, with 4 bases remaining between them. CDR1 and CDR2 (germline): SQVTM, ANQGSEA. The CDR3 totals 10 residues. This CDR3 reads CSVFNTEAFF. As DNA, the CDR3 is TGCAGCGTATTTAACACTGAAGCTTTCTTT.

The gene calls are TRBV18 and TRBJ2-1, with 10 bases aligning to TRBD2. Looked up from germline, CDR1 is KGHSH and CDR2 is LQKENI. Trimming at V came to 2 bases and at J to 3 bases, leaving 7 bases not matched to a gene. The CDR3 is 17 amino acids. The CDR3 DNA follows: TGTGCCAGCTCACCAGATCCTAGCGGGGGACTCTACAATGAGCAGTTCTTC. Translation: CASSPDPSGGLYNEQFF.

The table lists this clonotype with a few counts. The chain carries TRBV3-1 and TRBJ2-1, with 7 bases identical to TRBD2. V was clipped by 4 bases and J by 0 bases; unmatched bases: 6. This CDR3 has 16 residues. Germline V CDR1 and CDR2: LGHDT, YNNKEL (reference sequence). The CDR3 protein is CASSRTLAGSYNEQFF. The CDR3 DNA is TGTGCCAGCAGCCGGACCTTAGCGGGCTCCTACAATGAGCAGTTCTTC.